This T cell receptor (beta chain) appears in the sequencing data of a study of CD8 T cells in Susac syndrome. Overall study findings and caveats: The study conceded that its TCR sequencing and HLA analysis involved relatively few individuals.

CDR1 is MNHEY, CDR2 SVGEGT, per germline. The CDR3 is 13 residues long. Deletions cut 7 bases from V and 1 base from J, with 11 bases between. Worth noting for this clonotype: The antigen is undetermined.

Random hexamers were used to reverse transcribe about 0.5 to 1 ug of RNA. Using its own MiXCR run on the immunoSEQ multiplex PCR reads, TCRdb lists one record per CDR3 protein. The sample yields roughly 200,000 distinct CDR3 sequences, about 95% seen once. Negative isolation yielded CD4+ and CD8+ T cells, and FACS enriched TEMRA cells. The V call is TRBV6-2 or TRBV6-3, the J call TRBJ2-7, with D maybe TRBD2 (6 bases). The receptor's source is a human donor in good health. Sequencing input: CD4+ T cells from PBMCs. The CDR3 spells CASTPGTSYEQYF. CDR3 coding DNA: TGTGCCAGCACCCCCGGGACTTCCTACGAGCAGTACTTC.